This TCR beta chain comes out of a study of regulatory T cells in long-lasting Graves disease (dated by TCRdb to the early 2020s). About the full investigation: Newly diagnosed Graves' disease patients had taken antithyroid drugs for less than 3 months. The study was registered as a clinical trial and conducted in China. Patients with persistent Graves' disease were compared with patients with newly diagnosed Graves' disease using TCR sequencing and RNA sequencing of peripheral blood. A total of roughly 35 samples underwent TCR sequencing, from about 13 patients with persistent Graves' disease and around 20 patients with newly diagnosed Graves' disease.

Overall results and qualifications from the work: Persistent disease showed preferential use of TRBV28, TRBJ1-2 and TRBJ2-5, whereas newly diagnosed disease favored TRBV20-1 and TRBJ2-1. More public clonotypes were shared among persistent patients (around 3,000) than among newly diagnosed patients (more than 900). The authors acknowledged the small sample size as a limitation that may reduce accuracy. Only peripheral blood was studied, because thyroid tissue, the primary lesion, was inaccessible. Sequencing and analysis were limited to the TCR beta chain. Lower TCR Shannon entropy and fewer highly expanded clones were observed in persistent Graves' disease patients than in newly diagnosed patients, which suggested clonal expansion.

The intended sense of this specimen's time point label: newly diagnosed GD, antithyroid drugs for less than 3 months. For both TCR sequencing and RNA sequencing, RNA was extracted from PBMCs in TRIzol. The diagnosis of Graves' disease was made according to American Thyroid Association guidelines. Patients for the study were recruited at an endocrinology department in Xi'an, China. From each patient, 7.5 to 10 milliliters of peripheral blood was collected into an EDTA anticoagulant tube. Ficoll Paque Plus density gradient separation was used to isolate PBMCs, and no further T cell sorting was done. An Agilent 2100 Bioanalyzer and agarose gel were used to check RNA quality, and a NanoDrop 2000 was used to measure RNA concentration. Inclusive of the bounding cysteine and phenylalanine, the CDR3 is 14 residues long. The read is trimmed to its CDR3 DNA, 42 bases read in frame from base 1. The V and J ends are trimmed by 4 bases and 1 base, leaving 11 bases between them. The germline V gene (reference sequence) supplies CDR1 SGHNT and CDR2 YYREEE.

The library relied on multiplex PCR. TCRdb records Illumina HiSeq 4000 as the sequencer. iRepertoire HTBI primers and Arm-PCR amplification of CDR3 regions were used to construct TCR beta libraries. PCR products were gel purified before sequencing. As for the authors' bioinformatics: Across samples, around 58 TRBV and 13 to 15 TRBJ segments were identified and used for gene usage analysis of CDR3 amino acid clonotypes. Filtered high-quality paired reads were merged into contigs using COPE and FqMerger. BLAST was used to align contigs to IMGT TRBV, TRBD and TRBJ reference genes, and CDR3 was defined according to IMGT. Any clonotype with a frequency above 0.1% was classified as a highly expanded clone. Repertoire diversity was measured by Shannon entropy, and V-J evenness by the Gini coefficient. Clonotypes shared by more than one individual were considered public. TCRdb ran its own pipeline on the public reads, namely fastp trimming at Q25 and MiXCR clone calling, and kept in-frame beta chains. Every CDR3 protein is listed once, alongside the most common genes and DNA of its rows. None of the V and J calls come from the authors' own analysis; TCRdb made them. In this sample the table shows some 250,000 distinct CDR3 sequences, around 18% of which occur a single time. The leading ten clones occupy about 14% of the sample.

This clonotype was seen a single time. Its antigen specificity is not known. Per-base qualities were not stored, and no clone one base away is much larger. A read on its own is weak evidence. These same records also appear under a second study, on T cells in Graves' hyperthyroidism and ophthalmopathy. As that second study puts it: A patient counted as having stable Graves' hyperthyroidism if no progression to ophthalmopathy occurred over 18 months of follow-up. Hyperthyroidism patients were newly diagnosed, with disease duration under 2 months, and aged 18 to 65 years. Any patient with an uncontrolled infection, another autoimmune disease, pregnancy or lactation was excluded. Clinical symptoms, serum thyroxine and TRAb, thyroid ultrasound, and orbital computed tomography formed the basis for the diagnoses. A first-round RT-PCR of the TCR CDR3 used the HTBI primer set with the Qiagen OneStep RT-PCR kit. Most expanded thyroid clonotypes (frequency above 0.001) were also detected in blood, a finding suggesting that blood repertoires may reflect thyroid immune responses. In cross-validation, a model built on a 13 V-J signature told ophthalmopathy apart from stable hyperthyroidism with 87.88% sensitivity and roughly 81% specificity, and in testing the same model reached 80%/75%. In validation, progression to ophthalmopathy was predicted by the model with 70.59% sensitivity and just over 72% specificity, a median of around 5.9 months before onset. To identify distinguishing TCR V-J signatures, a discovery cohort of around 100 patients was used, comprising 40 to 45 with Graves' ophthalmopathy and around 60 with stable Graves' hyperthyroidism. Prospective prediction of ophthalmopathy was tested in an independent validation cohort consisting of 18 hyperthyroidism patients and around 17 patients who later progressed to ophthalmopathy. The 100 or so discovery patients were randomly split 7:3 into training and test sets. In about six Graves' hyperthyroidism patients, the study also compared T-cell repertoires from thyroid tissue with T-cell repertoires from blood. After sampling, hyperthyroidism patients received methimazole starting at 30 mg daily, and ophthalmopathy patients received high-dose intravenous methylprednisolone. The libraries were constructed in a second round of multiplex PCR and then size-selected and purified. The libraries were sequenced on an Illumina HiSeq2000 using paired-end 100 bp reads. SOAPnuke was used to process the raw data, with reads discarded if the reads contained adapters or uncalled bases, had a mean Phred below 15, or lacked an exact constant-primer or identifier match. High-quality paired reads were merged with COPE v1.2.5, and unique nucleotide sequences were defined as clonotypes. MiTCR v1.1 was used to align clonotypes to the IMGT TRBV, TRBD and TRBJ reference segments. Only V-J combinations with frequency above 0.0001, covering about 99% of repertoires, were analysed. The TCS score was defined as the ratio of F50 (clonal expansion) to E x V (chaos), calculated using BLOSUM62-based TCRdist between CDR3 peptides within each V-J. Welch's t-statistics and random forest reduced fewer than 600 V-J features to roughly 13, which were used in a naive Bayes classifier (R e1071). No statistical method was used to set the sample size in advance, and investigators knew the group allocation. The paper describes TCR Vbeta CDR3 sequencing of 120 to 150 peripheral blood samples, made up of under 50 ophthalmopathy patients, 70 to 75 hyperthyroidism patients and some 17 progressor patients.

The rearrangement combines TRBV5-4 with TRBJ1-1, with the D segment identity uncertain. The sample consisted of peripheral blood mononuclear cells (PBMCs), taken at new diagnosis, from a patient treated with antithyroid drugs. The sequence derives from a woman aged 25 to 39 with Graves disease. Donor details come from another sample of the same person, matched by shared clones. The sequenced DNA is TGTGCCAGCAGCCGTGAGGGCAAGAACACTGAAGCTTTCTTT. This sequence encodes CASSREGKNTEAFF.